The present entry profiles one T cell receptor beta chain with its context. The data were produced by immunoSEQ multiplex PCR, yet TCRdb's version contains in-frame clones alone and is incomplete. The table records 25,000 to 30,000 clones, 70% to 80% of them present only once. Specified treatment: randomized to nivolumab then ipilimumab (arm A) or the reverse (arm B). The data originate from a study of sequential checkpoint blockade in melanoma. The germline V gene encodes CDR1 SGHDT and CDR2 YYEEEE. V gave up 4 bases and J gave up 3 bases, with 13 bases separating them. The CDR3 totals 15 residues. The source of this sequence is a human donor with melanoma. The specimen comprised CD8+ T cells sorted from blood (inferred from file names), sampled from a patient given nivolumab and ipilimumab in sequence. The rearrangement joins TRBV5-6 to TRBJ2-2; D may be TRBD1 (5 bases). The CDR3 nucleotides are TGTGCCAGCAGCACCCTAGGGGTTTACACCGGGGAGCTGTTTTTT. This encodes CASSTLGVYTGELFF.